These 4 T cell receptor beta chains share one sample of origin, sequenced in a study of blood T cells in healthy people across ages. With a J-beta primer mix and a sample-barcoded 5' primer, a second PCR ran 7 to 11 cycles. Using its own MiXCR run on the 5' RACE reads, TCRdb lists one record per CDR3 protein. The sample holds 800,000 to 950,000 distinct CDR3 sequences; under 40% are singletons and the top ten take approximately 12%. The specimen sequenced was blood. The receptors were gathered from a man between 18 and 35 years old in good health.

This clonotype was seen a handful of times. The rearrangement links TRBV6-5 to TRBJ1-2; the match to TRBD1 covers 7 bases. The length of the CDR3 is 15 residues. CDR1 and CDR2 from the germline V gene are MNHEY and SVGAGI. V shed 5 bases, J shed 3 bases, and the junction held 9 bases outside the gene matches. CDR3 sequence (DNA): TGTGCCAGCAGTCGAAGCCCGACAGGGCACTATGGCTACACCTTC. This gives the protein CASSRSPTGHYGYTF.

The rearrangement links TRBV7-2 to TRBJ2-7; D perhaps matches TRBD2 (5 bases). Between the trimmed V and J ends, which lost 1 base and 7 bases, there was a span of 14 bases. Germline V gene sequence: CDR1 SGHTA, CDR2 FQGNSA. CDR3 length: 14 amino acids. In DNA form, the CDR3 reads TGTGCCAGCAGCTTAGGGATTCTTCCGGGGGAGCAGTACTTC. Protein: CASSLGILPGEQYF.

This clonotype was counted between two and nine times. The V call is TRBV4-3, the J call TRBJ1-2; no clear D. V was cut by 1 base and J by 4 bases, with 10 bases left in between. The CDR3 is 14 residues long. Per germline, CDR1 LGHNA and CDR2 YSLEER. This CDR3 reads CASSQAGLVYGYTF. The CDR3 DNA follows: TGCGCCAGCAGCCAAGCAGGCCTCGTCTATGGCTACACCTTC.

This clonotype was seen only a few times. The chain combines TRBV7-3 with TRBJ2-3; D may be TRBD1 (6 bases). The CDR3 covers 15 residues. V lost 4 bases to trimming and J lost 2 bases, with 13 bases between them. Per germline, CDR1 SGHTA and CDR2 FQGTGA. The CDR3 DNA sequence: TGTGCCAGCAGCTCAAGGACAGTACTCACAGATACGCAGTATTTT. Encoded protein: CASSSRTVLTDTQYF.